Each of the 25 T cell receptor beta chains below was sequenced from the same sample in a study of T-cell reconstitution after alpha-beta-depleted transplantation in children. This sample's TCRbeta library carried unique molecular identifier barcodes. TCRdb passed the PCR reads through MiXCR, listing each CDR3 protein once. The sample has a few hundred thousand distinct CDR3 sequences; about a tenth are singletons. The source was PBMCs from the stem cell graft donor, collected from the stem cell graft. These receptors came from a human donor who donated a stem cell graft to a child with acute lymphoblastic leukemia.

Notes on this clonotype: A much bigger clone sits one base away, suggesting this may be a read error. This chain links TRBV9 with TRBJ1-6; D is perhaps TRBD1 (5 bases). This CDR3 contains 16 residues. From germline, CDR1 is SGDLS and CDR2 YYNGEE. Trimming took off 3 bases at V and 0 bases at J, with 10 bases between the two ends. CDR3 nucleotides: TGTGCCAGCAGCGCCTTGAGGGGCTCCTATAATTCACCCCTCCACTTT. It is translated as CASSALRGSYNSPLHF.

This clonotype was observed many times. The chain has TRBV5-1 and TRBJ2-3; weak D call: TRBD2 (6 bases). The CDR3 loop spans 16 amino acids. CDR1 SGHRS and CDR2 YFSETQ come from the germline V gene. V lost 5 bases to trimming and J lost 0 bases, with 16 bases between them. The CDR3 protein is CASSPGGRTSTDTQYF. CDR3 nucleotides: TGCGCCAGCAGTCCCGGGGGACGTACTAGCACAGATACGCAGTATTTT.

J is TRBJ2-5 and V is TRBV4-3; 11 bases are shared with TRBD2. The CDR3 is made up of 17 amino acids. V was pared by 4 bases and J by 3 bases, with 10 bases of the junction left unmatched. Germline V gene sequence: CDR1 LGHNA, CDR2 YSLEER. CDR3 in amino acids: CASSPLRGLAGEETQYF. CDR3 coding DNA: TGCGCCAGCAGCCCTCTGCGCGGACTAGCGGGCGAAGAGACCCAGTACTTC.

The chain combines TRBV3-1 with TRBJ2-5, with D uncertain. This CDR3 region has 14 residues. Germline V gene lookup returns CDR1 LGHDT and CDR2 YNNKEL (reference sequence). V gave up 3 bases and J gave up 4 bases, with 12 bases separating them. CDR3 DNA: TGTGCCAGCAGCCATACAGACCATGGAGAGACCCAGTACTTC. This translates into CASSHTDHGETQYF.

This clonotype was found a few times. The rearrangement links TRBV27 to TRBJ2-7; TRBD2 is a possible D gene (5 bases). The germline V gene has CDR1 MNHEY and CDR2 SMNVEV (reference sequence). There are 15 residues in the CDR3. Trimming removed 2 bases at V and 2 bases at J, with 13 bases between. The CDR3 loop reads CASSLGGPSTYEQYF. The CDR3 DNA reads TGTGCCAGCAGTTTAGGAGGCCCCTCGACCTACGAGCAGTACTTC.

This clonotype was observed a handful of times. V usage is TRBV5-6 and J usage is TRBJ1-3, with a possible D match to TRBD1 (5 bases). V lost 4 bases and J 11 bases, leaving 19 bases between the germline ends. Germline-derived CDR1 and CDR2 are SGHDT and YYEEEE. The CDR3 loop spans 14 amino acids. The CDR3 bases are TGTGCCAGCAGCCCGGACCGGGACGGCCTCCCCATATATTTT. The encoded protein is CASSPDRDGLPIYF.

Ten or more counts support this clonotype. V usage is TRBV5-1 and J usage is TRBJ2-1, with 9 bases that match TRBD1. The length of the CDR3 is 15 residues. The V segment lost 2 bases and the J segment 12 bases; nucleotides outside the gene matches: 12. Germline V CDR1 and CDR2: SGHRS, YFSETQ. DNA for the CDR3: TGCGCCAGCAGCTTAGGGGACAGGGCGATCAAATTGCAGTTCTTC. Translating gives CASSLGDRAIKLQFF.

This chain connects TRBV19 to TRBJ2-2; D gene unclear. The CDR3 contains 13 residues. Per the germline V gene, CDR1 is LNHDA and CDR2 is SQIVND (reference sequence). V was clipped by 10 bases and J by 0 bases, with 9 bases between them. CDR3 coding DNA: TGTGCCACCGCAGAGCCGAACACCGGGGAGCTGTTTTTT. The encoded protein is CATAEPNTGELFF. Variable domain in full (rest from reference TRBV19 and TRBJ2-2): DGGITQSPKYLFRKEGQNVTLSCEQNLNHDAMYWYRQDPGQGLRLIYYSQIVNDFQKGDIAEGYSVSREKKESFPLTVTSAQKNPTAFYLCATAEPNTGELFFGEGSRLTVL.

A few counts support this clonotype. The J gene is TRBJ2-2, the V gene TRBV12-3 or TRBV12-4; no reliable D call. Trimming left V 3 bases short and J 1 base short, with 3 bases between. This CDR3 contains 13 residues. For the CDR3, the DNA is TGTGCCAGCAGTTTTAGGAACACCGGGGAGCTGTTTTTT. It translates to CASSFRNTGELFF.

This clonotype turned up a few times. The chain couples TRBV20-1 to TRBJ1-5; weak D call: TRBD1 (6 bases). The germline CDR1 and CDR2 sequences are DFQATT and SNEGSKA (reference sequence). The CDR3 extends over 18 amino acids. Trimming stripped 4 bases from V and 4 bases from J, with 26 bases between. CDR3 loop: CSAIDSGGAGLRNQPQHF. As DNA, the CDR3 is TGCAGTGCTATTGACTCGGGGGGCGCGGGTCTGCGGAATCAGCCCCAGCATTTT.

This clonotype was counted many times. The chain is built from TRBV27 and TRBJ2-7; 9 nucleotides align to TRBD1. The trim removed 4 bases at V and 1 base at J, leaving 14 bases unmatched. This CDR3 region has 18 residues. Germline lookup yields CDR1 MNHEY and CDR2 SMNVEV (reference sequence). As DNA, the CDR3 is TGTGCCAGCAGTTCACAGGGGGCTCTGGGGCTTATATCCTACGAGCAGTACTTC. Translating gives CASSSQGALGLISYEQYF.

The chain joins TRBV13 to TRBJ2-3, with D perhaps being TRBD1 or TRBD2 (5 bases each). CDR3 length: 13 residues. Trimming removed 4 bases from V and 3 bases from J, with 8 bases in between. The germline CDR1 and CDR2 sequences are PRHDT and FYEKMQ (reference sequence). Here the CDR3 reads CASSYGTTDTQYF. CDR3 bases: TGTGCCAGCAGCTACGGGACGACAGATACGCAGTATTTT.

This clonotype turned up a few times. The chain recombines TRBV7-2 with TRBJ2-7; D might be TRBD1 (5 bases). The germline V gene has CDR1 SGHTA and CDR2 FQGNSA. This CDR3 is built from 15 residues. The V and J ends lost 4 bases and 2 bases respectively, with 15 bases between them. The CDR3 loop reads CASSSYRSTTYEQYF. The CDR3 coding sequence is TGTGCCAGCAGCTCTTACAGGAGCACTACCTACGAGCAGTACTTC.

This clonotype was counted at least ten times. The chain recombines TRBV6-5 with TRBJ2-2, with 7 positions matching TRBD1. This CDR3 is built from 16 residues. Unmatched junction bases numbered 9, after V lost 2 bases and J lost 6 bases. Per germline, CDR1 MNHEY and CDR2 SVGAGI. The CDR3 DNA follows: TGTGCCAGCAGTTACCTGGCCACAGGGGAGCCCGGGGAGCTGTTTTTT. Translated: CASSYLATGEPGELFF.

The chain joins TRBV5-1 to TRBJ2-2, with D maybe TRBD1 (7 bases). The CDR3 runs 16 residues. Germline V gene sequence: CDR1 SGHRS, CDR2 YFSETQ. Between the trimmed V and J ends, which lost 4 bases and 3 bases, there was a span of 16 bases. The CDR3 sequence: CASSIPGGRDTGELFF. The CDR3 coding sequence is TGCGCCAGCAGCATCCCAGGGGGGCGGGACACCGGGGAGCTGTTTTTT.

This chain joins TRBV6-2 or TRBV6-3 and TRBJ2-5; D might be TRBD1 (5 bases). Per the germline V gene, CDR1 is MNHEY and CDR2 is SVGEGT. Deletions cut 4 bases from V and 5 bases from J, with 14 bases between. The CDR3 runs 14 residues. CDR3 loop: CASSWGYSRETQYF. CDR3 nucleotide sequence: TGTGCCAGCAGTTGGGGCTATAGTCGGGAGACCCAGTACTTC.

This chain links TRBV7-6 with TRBJ1-4; the match to TRBD1 covers 9 bases. The CDR3 has 16 amino acids. Germline lookup yields CDR1 SGHVS and CDR2 FNYEAQ. With 5 bases clipped from V and 8 bases from J, the junction kept 12 bases outside the gene matches. This CDR3 reads CASSKNTGGSGEKLFF. The CDR3 nucleotides are TGTGCCAGCAGCAAAAACACAGGGGGCTCGGGGGAAAAACTGTTTTTT.

This clonotype was detected many times. This chain links TRBV12-3 or TRBV12-4 with TRBJ1-5; D possibly corresponds to TRBD1 (5 bases). The CDR3 contains 14 residues. V was pared by 3 bases and J by 3 bases, with 9 bases between. The CDR3 here is CASSLGTFNQPQHF. DNA for the CDR3: TGTGCCAGCAGTTTGGGGACCTTCAATCAGCCCCAGCATTTT.

Many counts were recorded for this clonotype. The chain recombines TRBV6-5 with TRBJ1-1, with D hard to call. The germline V and J ends were trimmed by 0 bases and 0 bases, with 11 bases remaining between them. Looked up from germline, CDR1 is MNHEY and CDR2 is SVGAGI. CDR3 length: 16 amino acids. In DNA form, the CDR3 reads TGTGCCAGCAGTTACTCGATTTACCAGATGAACACTGAAGCTTTCTTT. As protein: CASSYSIYQMNTEAFF.

This clonotype has just a few counts. V and J are TRBV10-1 and TRBJ1-2, with 9 bases that match TRBD1. The CDR3 runs to 14 residues. Germline CDR1 WNHNN, CDR2 SYGVQD (reference sequence). V lost 8 bases, J lost 2 bases, and 6 bases stayed unmatched. CDR3 loop: CASLGGTGNYGYTF. Here the CDR3 DNA reads TGCGCCAGCCTGGGAGGGACAGGGAACTATGGCTACACCTTC.

This clonotype occurred a few times. The chain carries TRBV27 and TRBJ1-5, with D uncertain. This CDR3 contains 13 residues. Looked up from germline, CDR1 is MNHEY and CDR2 is SMNVEV (reference sequence). Between the trimmed V and J ends, which lost 10 bases and 1 base, there was a span of 11 bases. CDR3 protein: CATRTGSNQPQHF. CDR3 coding DNA: TGTGCCACCCGGACGGGGAGCAATCAGCCCCAGCATTTT.

This clonotype showed up many times. The CDR3 loop is CSARAPGTLEKLFF. CDR3 bases: TGCAGTGCTAGAGCGCCCGGGACGCTGGAAAAACTGTTTTTT. The chain carries TRBV20-1 and TRBJ1-4, with a possible D match to TRBD1 (5 bases). The V gene's germline CDR1 is DFQATT and CDR2 SNEGSKA (reference sequence). V shed 1 base and J shed 8 bases, with 14 bases lying between them. The CDR3 spans 14 residues.

There are many counts of this clonotype. The chain recombines TRBV20-1 with TRBJ1-4; D unresolved. Per germline, CDR1 DFQATT and CDR2 SNEGSKA (reference sequence). Trimming took 6 bases from V and 6 from J, leaving 14 bases between them. The CDR3 runs to 13 residues. DNA for the CDR3: TGCAGTGCAAGGCGGCTCTCGGATGAAAAACTGTTTTTT. Protein sequence: CSARRLSDEKLFF.

This chain joins TRBV4-2 and TRBJ2-5; D may be TRBD2 (5 bases). V lost 1 base to trimming and J lost 5 bases, with 5 bases between them. The germline V gene encodes CDR1 LGHNA and CDR2 YNFKEQ. The CDR3 totals 12 residues. The CDR3 is CASSQAGETQYF. The CDR3 DNA is TGTGCCAGCAGCCAAGCGGGGGAGACCCAGTACTTC.

The chain is built from TRBV5-1 and TRBJ1-4; weak D call: TRBD1 (6 bases). This CDR3 is 14 amino acids long. Germline assignment: CDR1 SGHRS and CDR2 YFSETQ. Trimming pared 3 bases from V and 4 bases from J, leaving 10 bases between. DNA of the CDR3: TGCGCCAGCAGCTCTAGGACAGTTAATGAAAAACTGTTTTTT. It yields the protein CASSSRTVNEKLFF.